The rows below give T cell receptor beta chains drawn from one sample of a study of regulatory T cells in long-lasting Graves disease. TCRdb fed the multiplex PCR reads into MiXCR, producing one record per CDR3 protein. This table holds roughly 560,000 distinct CDR3 sequences, around 13% found once. These same data were also listed under a study on T cells in Graves' hyperthyroidism and ophthalmopathy.

The sample consisted of peripheral blood mononuclear cells (PBMCs), taken at new diagnosis, from a patient treated with antithyroid drugs. The receptors originated from a woman aged 30 to 39 with Graves disease. Each CDR3 is given with its conserved first and last residue. Each record gives: D gene, J gene, clone size, V gene, CDR3 DNA, CDR3 protein. D genes are given only for firm matches. Clone size is given for some rows only: seen once, a few or many times, or a class if the clone is expanded.

-,TRBJ2-1,many,TRBV27,TGTGCCAGCAGGAGGACCCTTCCGTGGGATGAGCAGTTCTTC,CASRRTLPWDEQFF
TRBD1,TRBJ2-1,few,TRBV27,TGTGCCAGCAGCTTTGGGCCGGGACAGGGATACAATGAGCAGTTCTTC,CASSFGPGQGYNEQFF
-,TRBJ1-1,few,TRBV6-5,TGTGCCAGCAGTTACTCGACCATCATGAACACTGAAGCTTTCTTT,CASSYSTIMNTEAFF
TRBD2,TRBJ2-1,-,TRBV29-1,TGCAGCGTTGACACCGGACTAGCGGGAGTAAATGAGCAGTTCTTC,CSVDTGLAGVNEQFF
TRBD1,TRBJ2-7,many,TRBV19,TGTGCCAGTAGTATAGTCCTGACAGGGGATCCCTACGAGCAGTACTTC,CASSIVLTGDPYEQYF
-,TRBJ1-5,few,TRBV30,TGTGCCTGGAGCCCAAGGACGGCAACCGGAGGCAATCAGCCCCAGCATTTT,CAWSPRTATGGNQPQHF
TRBD2,TRBJ2-1,many,TRBV19,TGTGCCAGTAGGACCCGCAGGGGACTAGCGGGAGGGATCTACTACAATGAGCAGTTCTTC,CASRTRRGLAGGIYYNEQFF
-,TRBJ2-3,-,TRBV6-1,TGTGCCAGCAGTCCTGAGGGCAACACAGATACGCAGTATTTT,CASSPEGNTDTQYF
-,TRBJ2-7,many,TRBV11-2,TGTGCCAGCAGCTTACGGACAAACCTATTTTTAGCCTTGGTGGGCTACGAGCAGTACTTC,CASSLRTNLFLALVGYEQYF
-,TRBJ1-1,few,TRBV19,TGTGCCAGTAGTATTCCCCCTACAGGTGCAGCTTTCTTT,CASSIPPTGAAFF
-,TRBJ1-5,few,TRBV20-1,TGCAGTGCTATCCAATTCGGCGGTTCGGTGGTTGTGCCCCAGCATTTT,CSAIQFGGSVVVPQHF
TRBD2,TRBJ2-1,-,TRBV18,TGTGCCAGCTCACCCGCTGGTCCAGGGAGACTAGCGGGACTTAATTACAATGAGCAGTTCTTC,CASSPAGPGRLAGLNYNEQFF
-,TRBJ2-3,many,TRBV11-2,TGTGCCAGCAGCTTTTATACTAGCAAAGATACGCAGTATTTT,CASSFYTSKDTQYF
-,TRBJ2-7,few,TRBV10-3,TGTGCCATCAGTGATAACAGGGCCTACGAGCAGTACTTC,CAISDNRAYEQYF
-,TRBJ1-1,few,TRBV19,TGTGCCAATAGTCTCAGACAGCGTCGCCCTGAAGCTTTCTTT,CANSLRQRRPEAFF
-,TRBJ2-1,-,TRBV18,TGTGCCAGCTCACCACAAAAAACAGGGAACTCCTACAATGAGCAGTTCTTC,CASSPQKTGNSYNEQFF
TRBD1,TRBJ1-1,many,TRBV28,TGTGCCAGCAGTCACTGGACAGGGTTTTCGATTGAAGCTTTCTTT,CASSHWTGFSIEAFF
-,TRBJ2-3,-,TRBV20-1,TGCAGTGCTAATCCACCTCCGAGCACAGATACGCAGTATTTT,CSANPPPSTDTQYF
-,TRBJ2-5,many,TRBV3-1,TGTGCCAGCAGCCTCGAAGCTCCTGGAAAAGAGACCCAGTACTTC,CASSLEAPGKETQYF
-,TRBJ2-7,many,TRBV3-1,TGTGCCAGCAGCCAAGAGGGGGGCTACGAGCAGTACTTC,CASSQEGGYEQYF
TRBD1,TRBJ1-5,-,TRBV16,TGTGCCAGCAGCCAACTAGGACAGGGCCATCAGCCCCAGCATTTT,CASSQLGQGHQPQHF
-,TRBJ2-1,few,TRBV4-1,TGCGCCAGCAGCCAAGTAAGAGGGGGGCTAGTAGCCTACAATGAGCAGTTCTTC,CASSQVRGGLVAYNEQFF
TRBD1,TRBJ1-5,many,TRBV20-1,TGCAGTGCCGTCGGACAGGGAAATCAGCCCCAGCATTTT,CSAVGQGNQPQHF
-,TRBJ2-1,few,TRBV6-2/TRBV6-3,TGTGCTCTAACCCTATCGGGGGCTAGCGGTGCCCCGAGCTCCTACAATGAGCAGTTCTTC,CALTLSGASGAPSSYNEQFF
-,TRBJ2-2,few,TRBV5-8,TGTGCCAGCAGCCCGGGCCAAACGGTGGAGCTGTTTTTT,CASSPGQTVELFF
-,TRBJ2-7,many,TRBV11-3,TGTGCCACCCCTGGGGTTGATGCCCTGTCTCTCGAGCAGTACTTC,CATPGVDALSLEQYF
TRBD1,TRBJ2-1,few,TRBV2,TGTGCCAGCAGTGATAGGACAGGGGTGAATGAGCAGTTCTTC,CASSDRTGVNEQFF